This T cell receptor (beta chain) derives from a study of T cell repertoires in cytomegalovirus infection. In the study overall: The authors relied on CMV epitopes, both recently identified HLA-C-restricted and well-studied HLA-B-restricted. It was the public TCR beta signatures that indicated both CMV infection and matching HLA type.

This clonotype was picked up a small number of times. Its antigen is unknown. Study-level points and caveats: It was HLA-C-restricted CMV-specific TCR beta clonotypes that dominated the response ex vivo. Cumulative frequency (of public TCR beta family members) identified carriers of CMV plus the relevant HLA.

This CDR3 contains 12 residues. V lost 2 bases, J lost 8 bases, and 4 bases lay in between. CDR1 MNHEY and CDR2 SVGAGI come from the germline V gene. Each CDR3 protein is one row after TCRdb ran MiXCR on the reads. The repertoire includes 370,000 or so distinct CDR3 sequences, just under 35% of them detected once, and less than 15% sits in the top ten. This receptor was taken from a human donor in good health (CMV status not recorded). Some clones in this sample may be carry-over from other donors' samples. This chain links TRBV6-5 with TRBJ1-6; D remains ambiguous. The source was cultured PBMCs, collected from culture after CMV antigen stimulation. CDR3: CASSYGDSPLHF. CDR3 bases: TGTGCCAGCAGTTACGGAGATTCACCCCTCCACTTT.